Below are 6 T cell receptor beta chains sequenced from a single sample in a study of control samples from healthy donors and cancer patients. Measured with immunoSEQ multiplex PCR; TCRdb has only the in-frame clones, and not every one. Here the sample spans tens of thousands of clones, 95% to 97% being singletons. The sample consisted of blood. These receptors originate from a woman in her thirties in good health.

This sequence joins TRBV6-6 and TRBJ1-3; weak D call: TRBD1 (5 bases). Germline V gene lookup returns CDR1 MNHNY and CDR2 SVGAGI (reference sequence). This CDR3 has 14 amino acids. The ends were cut back, 7 bases at V and 0 bases at J, with 10 bases in the middle. Written as DNA, the CDR3 is TGTGCCAGCACCAGACAGAGCTCTGGAAACACCATATATTTT. This gives the protein CASTRQSSGNTIYF.

The V gene is TRBV6-5, the J gene TRBJ2-3; D unclear. This CDR3 is 12 amino acids long. Deletions cut 6 bases from V and 0 bases from J, with 4 bases between. Per the germline V gene, CDR1 is MNHEY and CDR2 is SVGAGI. The CDR3 nucleotides read TGTGCCAGCAGCTCGAGCACAGATACGCAGTATTTT. Encoded protein: CASSSSTDTQYF.

The CDR3 DNA follows: TGTGCCAGCCTATTGGTTGTTAGCACAGATACGCAGTATTTT. Residues: CASLLVVSTDTQYF. V gene TRBV2 combines with J gene TRBJ2-3; D gene uncertain. Trimming left V 8 bases short and J 0 bases short, with 12 bases between. There are 14 residues in the CDR3. Looked up from germline, CDR1 is SNHLY and CDR2 is FYNNEI.

The chain recombines TRBV5-4 with TRBJ1-3; 10 bases agree with TRBD1. CDR1 and CDR2 (germline): SGHNT, YYREEE (reference sequence). CDR3 length: 17 amino acids. V lost 0 bases, J lost 2 bases, and 5 bases stayed unmatched. In nucleotides, the CDR3 is TGTGCCAGCAGCTTGGGCCCGGGACAGGGGACTGGAAACACCATATATTTT. This gives the protein CASSLGPGQGTGNTIYF. The full variable domain, completed using reference TRBV5-4 and TRBJ1-3, is ETGVTQSPTHLIKTRGQQVTLRCSSQSGHNTVSWYQQALGQGPQFIFQYYREEENGRGNFPPRFSGLQFPNYSSELNVNALELDDSALYLCASSLGPGQGTGNTIYFGEGSWLTVV.

The gene calls are TRBV4-1 and TRBJ2-1; no clear D. The ends were cut back, 0 bases at V and 7 bases at J, with 4 bases in the middle. This CDR3 comprises 12 residues. Per germline, CDR1 MGHRA and CDR2 YSYEKL. The CDR3 region is CASSQDRNEQFF. CDR3 nucleotides: TGCGCCAGCAGCCAAGATCGAAATGAGCAGTTCTTC.

The V and J genes are TRBV9 and TRBJ2-6; the match to TRBD2 covers 10 bases. After removal of 3 bases from V and 0 bases from J, the junction contained 15 bases not matched to a gene. This CDR3 region has 21 residues. Germline V gene data show CDR1 as SGDLS and CDR2 as YYNGEE. The CDR3 reads CASSEPIEVAGGDSGANVLTF. In nucleotides, the CDR3 is TGTGCCAGCAGCGAGCCCATAGAGGTAGCGGGAGGCGACTCTGGGGCCAACGTCCTGACTTTC.